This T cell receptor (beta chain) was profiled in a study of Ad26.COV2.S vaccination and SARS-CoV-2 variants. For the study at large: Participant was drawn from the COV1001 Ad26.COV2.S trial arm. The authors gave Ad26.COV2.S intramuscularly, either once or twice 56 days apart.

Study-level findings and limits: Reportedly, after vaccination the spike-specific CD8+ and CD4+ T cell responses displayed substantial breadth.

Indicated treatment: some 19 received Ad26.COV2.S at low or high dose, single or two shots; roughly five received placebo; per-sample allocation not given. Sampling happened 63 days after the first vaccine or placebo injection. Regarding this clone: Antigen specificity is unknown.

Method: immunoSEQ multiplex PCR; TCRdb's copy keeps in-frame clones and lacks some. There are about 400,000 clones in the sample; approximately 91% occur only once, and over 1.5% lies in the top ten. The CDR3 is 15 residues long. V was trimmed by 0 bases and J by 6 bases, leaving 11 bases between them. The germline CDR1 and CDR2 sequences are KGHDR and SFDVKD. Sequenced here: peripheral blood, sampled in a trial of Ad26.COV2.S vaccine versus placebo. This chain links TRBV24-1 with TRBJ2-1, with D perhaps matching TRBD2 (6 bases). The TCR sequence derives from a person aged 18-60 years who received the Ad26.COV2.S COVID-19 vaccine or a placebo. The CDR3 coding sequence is TGTGCCACCAGTGATTTGCCGGGGGAATTCAATGAGCAGTTCTTC. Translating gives CATSDLPGEFNEQFF.